A single sample gave rise to the 14 T cell receptor beta chains below, sequenced in a study of blood T cell repertoires in COVID-19. Clones were read by immunoSEQ multiplex PCR, and TCRdb kept only the in-frame ones, dropping some. The data hold 470,000 or so clones, with roughly 91% observed a single time. The specimen was peripheral blood. Every receptor here comes from a young woman with acute or convalescent COVID-19.

The chain recombines TRBV28 with TRBJ1-2, with D possibly TRBD1 on 5 matching bases. V lost 7 bases and J 6 bases, leaving 18 bases between the germline ends. This CDR3 comprises 14 residues. Germline V gene data show CDR1 as MDHEN and CDR2 as SYDVKM. CDR3 in amino acids: CASTRGGTENGYTF. CDR3 in DNA: TGTGCCAGCACCCGCGGGGGTACCGAGAATGGCTACACCTTC.

The chain links TRBV6-1 to TRBJ2-5; 7 bases line up with TRBD1. Germline assignment: CDR1 MNHNS and CDR2 SASEGT. The CDR3 is 15 residues long. Unmatched junction bases numbered 11, after V lost 3 bases and J lost 7 bases. CDR3 DNA sequence: TGTGCCAGCAGTGATAGGACAAATTACAGGGGGACCCAGTACTTC. Its protein product is CASSDRTNYRGTQYF.

The V gene is TRBV27, the J gene TRBJ1-3; D remains unclear. From germline, CDR1 is MNHEY and CDR2 SMNVEV (reference sequence). The CDR3 contains 15 residues. Trimming cost V 2 bases and J 0 bases, with 8 bases left between them. The CDR3 DNA reads as TGTGCCAGCAGTTTAGGAGCGACCTCTGGAAACACCATATATTTT. Translation gives CASSLGATSGNTIYF.

At least ten counts were recorded for this clone. The gene calls are TRBV5-1 and TRBJ2-1; D is possibly TRBD2 (5 bases). The germline gives CDR1 SGHRS, CDR2 YFSETQ. The V and J ends lost 2 bases and 7 bases respectively, with 16 bases between them. This CDR3 region has 15 residues. The CDR3 region is CASSLGNGVGNEQFF. As DNA, the CDR3 is TGCGCCAGCAGCTTAGGAAACGGGGTAGGAAATGAGCAGTTCTTC.

The V gene is TRBV30, the J gene TRBJ1-6, with 7 bases lining up with TRBD1. Trimming cost V 5 bases and J 7 bases; bases outside gene matches: 2. This CDR3 is built from 12 residues. CDR1 and CDR2 (germline): GTSNPN, SVGIG (reference sequence). CDR3 loop: CAWAGGNSPLHF. The CDR3 DNA reads as TGTGCCTGGGCAGGGGGAAATTCACCCCTCCACTTT.

This chain links TRBV6-5 with TRBJ2-7; TRBD1 matches at 7 bases. V was pared by 8 bases and J by 5 bases, with 3 bases of the junction left unmatched. Germline assignment: CDR1 MNHEY and CDR2 SVGAGI. This CDR3 is built from 11 residues. The CDR3 bases are TGTGCCAGCCGACAGGGACACGAGCAGTACTTC. It encodes CASRQGHEQYF.

For this clone: This same CDR3 is encoded by further DNA sequences in the sample. The chain combines TRBV18 with TRBJ2-7; TRBD1 matches 8 bases. V shed 0 bases, J shed 2 bases, and the junction held 3 bases outside the gene matches. Germline V gives CDR1 KGHSH, CDR2 LQKENI. CDR3 length: 15 amino acids. The CDR3 sequence is CASSPPDRGAYEQYF. The DNA for the CDR3 is TGTGCCAGCTCACCACCAGACAGGGGAGCCTACGAGCAGTACTTC. The whole variable domain, remainder taken from reference TRBV18 and TRBJ2-7, is NAGVMQNPRHLVRRRGQEARLRCSPMKGHSHVYWYRQLPEEGLKFMVYLQKENIIDESGMPKERFSAEFPKEGPSILRIQQVVRGDSAAYFCASSPPDRGAYEQYFGPGTRLTVT.

The chain links TRBV6-2 or TRBV6-3 to TRBJ1-5; TRBD1 is a possible D gene (6 bases). CDR3 length: 15 amino acids. Germline V gives CDR1 MNHEY, CDR2 SVGEGT. Trimming stripped 6 bases from V and 3 bases from J, with 15 bases between. Written as DNA, the CDR3 is TGTGCCAGCAGCCTTGGGGGCGTATTCAATCAGCCCCAGCATTTT. It yields the protein CASSLGGVFNQPQHF.

The CDR3 spells CASSLIERLAGGLTDTQYF. In nucleotides, the CDR3 is TGTGCCAGCAGCTTAATTGAGAGACTAGCGGGGGGACTAACAGATACGCAGTATTTT. The chain is built from TRBV7-9 and TRBJ2-3; 13 bases agree with TRBD2. J was trimmed by 3 bases and V by 2 bases; bases with no gene match: 11. The CDR3 spans 19 residues. CDR1 and CDR2 (germline): SEHNR, FQNEAQ (reference sequence). The full variable domain, in which reference TRBV7-9 and TRBJ2-3 provide the parts outside the CDR3, is DTGVSQNPRHKITKRGQNVTFRCDPISEHNRLYWYRQTLGQGPEFLTYFQNEAQLEKSRLLSDRFSAERPKGSFSTLEIQRTEQGDSAMYLCASSLIERLAGGLTDTQYFGPGTRLTVL.

The count of this clone is one. The rearrangement uses TRBV5-1 and TRBJ2-3, with TRBD2 matching 8 bases. CDR1 SGHRS and CDR2 YFSETQ come from the germline V gene. CDR3 size: 16 residues. Trimming cost V 2 bases and J 5 bases; bases outside gene matches: 10. The CDR3 loop is CASSFGSRGGGDTQYF. CDR3 DNA sequence: TGCGCCAGCAGCTTTGGATCACGGGGGGGCGGAGATACGCAGTATTTT.

This clone was recorded only once. V and J are TRBV7-3 and TRBJ2-3, with 7 bases identical to TRBD1. J was trimmed by 0 bases and V by 6 bases; bases with no gene match: 6. CDR3 length: 15 residues. Germline CDR1 SGHTA, CDR2 FQGTGA. As DNA, the CDR3 is TGTGCCAGCAGTATGAGGGGGCAGAGCACAGATACGCAGTATTTT. Amino acid sequence: CASSMRGQSTDTQYF.

This clone has a single count. The V gene is TRBV3-1 (or the pseudogene TRBV3-2), the J gene TRBJ2-6; D gene uncertain. Germline V gene lookup returns CDR1 LGHDT and CDR2 YNNKEL (reference sequence). The CDR3 spans 15 residues. The V gene lost 4 bases and the J gene lost 1 base, with 8 bases spanning the gap. CDR3 residues: CASSPETSGANVLTF. The CDR3 nucleotides are TGTGCCAGCAGCCCGGAGACTTCTGGGGCCAACGTCCTGACTTTC.

The DNA for the CDR3 is TGTGCCAGCAGTTTCATTAGGCCGGGACAGGTAGACGAAAAACTGTTTTTT. Amino acids: CASSFIRPGQVDEKLFF. The chain combines TRBV28 with TRBJ1-4, with 8 bases matching TRBD1. This CDR3 comprises 17 residues. Germline trimming cut 3 bases from V and 8 bases from J; bases unmatched to any gene: 14. Looked up from germline, CDR1 is MDHEN and CDR2 is SYDVKM. The entire variable domain, with the rest obtained from reference TRBV28 and TRBJ1-4, is as follows: DVKVTQSSRYLVKRTGEKVFLECVQDMDHENMFWYRQDPGLGLRLIYFSYDVKMKEKGDIPEGYSVSREKKERFSLILESASTNQTSMYLCASSFIRPGQVDEKLFFGSGTQLSVL.

The chain employs TRBV5-1 and TRBJ1-1; 10 nucleotides align to TRBD1. The germline CDR1 and CDR2 sequences are SGHRS and YFSETQ. Trimming cost V 4 bases and J 7 bases; bases outside gene matches: 4. The CDR3 contains 13 residues. The CDR3 nucleotides read TGCGCCAGCAGCCAGGGACAGGGGTATGAAGCTTTCTTT. It translates to CASSQGQGYEAFF.